This entry describes one T cell receptor beta chain. Its specificity is not known. The J segment lost 8 bases and the V segment lost 5 bases, leaving 10 bases of the junction unmatched. CDR1 is MNHEY, CDR2 SMNVEV, per germline (reference sequence). The CDR3 totals 15 residues. This sample is part of a study of cytomegalovirus exposure and HLA in healthy donors. Overall study context: In a previous analysis, 117 million unique TCR beta sequences were found from some 180 million T cells.

Donors likely had unrecorded immune exposures despite being nominally healthy when sampled. Study-level results: The presence/absence work took it that sequencing depth was about the same across donors.

With 60 Vbeta and 13 Jbeta primers, the PCR was carried out. Sequencing was performed with immunoSEQ multiplex PCR; in TCRdb, only in-frame clones are kept and a portion is missing. The repertoire includes about 150,000 clones, roughly 79% of them detected once, and around 6.7% sits in the top ten. The sequencing sample was made of PBMCs. The sequence derives from a woman aged 40 to 55 in good health and CMV-seropositive. The rearrangement uses TRBV27 and TRBJ1-1; 11 bases fit TRBD1. CDR3 amino acids: CASSSRTGGESEAFF. DNA of the CDR3: TGTGCCAGCAGTAGTCGGACAGGGGGCGAGTCGGAAGCTTTCTTT.